This TCR beta chain appears in the sequencing data of a study of shared clonotypes between healthy human individuals. Libraries were prepared by immunoSEQ multiplex PCR; TCRdb keeps only in-frame clonotypes and omits some of them. The profile shows under 200,000 clones, roughly 91% of them singletons. Germline CDR1 and CDR2: ENHRY and SYGVKD. This CDR3 spans 13 amino acids. The chain combines TRBV10-3 with TRBJ2-5; D perhaps matches TRBD2 (5 bases). Gene TRBJ2-7 matches the end of the DNA better, so the J call may be wrong. Sequenced input: naive CD4+ T cells sorted from blood. Stated subset: CD45RA+ positively selected. The origin of this receptor is a woman in her 30s in good health. The CDR3 here is CAISGSGTYEQYF. CDR3 bases: TGTGCCATCAGTGGAAGCGGTACCTACGAGCAGTACTTC.